This is a list of T cell receptor beta chains from one sample in a study of naive and memory T cell subsets. Using its own MiXCR run on the 5' RACE reads, TCRdb lists one record per CDR3 protein. This sample has more than 45,000 distinct CDR3 sequences, with 4% to 5% found just once. The receptors here all came from a female donor in good health. Each CDR3 is given with its conserved first and last residue. D genes are given only for firm matches. Only part of the rows carry a size: once, few, many, or a class if the clone is expanded.

many	TRBV20-1	.	TRBJ2-1	15	TGCAGTGCCCCTATTGGGGTAGCCGGTTACAATGAGCAGTTCTTC	CSAPIGVAGYNEQFF
many	TRBV19	.	TRBJ2-5	12	TGTGCCAGTACCTCCCCTGCGGAGACCCAGTACTTC	CASTSPAETQYF
many	TRBV4-2	.	TRBJ1-1	16	TGTGCCAGCAGCCCCCGGGACATTGGGGTTTCTGGTGAAGCTTTCTTT	CASSPRDIGVSGEAFF
many	TRBV19	TRBD1	TRBJ1-1	14	TGTGCCAGTAAGATGGGGACAGGGGGCACTGAAGCTTTCTTT	CASKMGTGGTEAFF
many	TRBV7-2	.	TRBJ1-2	16	TGTGCCAGCAGCTTAGATCCATTCTCCCGAGAGCATGGCTACACCTTC	CASSLDPFSREHGYTF
many	TRBV5-6	.	TRBJ1-5	17	TGTGCCAGCAGCTACTGTACTGTACAGATTGAATTTCAGCCCCAGCATTTT	CASSYCTVQIEFQPQHF
many	TRBV18	TRBD1	TRBJ2-1	15	TGTGCCAGCTCACCACCCAGCACAGGGGTCTCTGAGCAGTTCTTC	CASSPPSTGVSEQFF
many	TRBV7-2	.	TRBJ1-2	17	TGTGCCAGCAGCTTTCGGCCCTACAGCGGGGAATTTGCTGGCTACACCTTC	CASSFRPYSGEFAGYTF
few	TRBV12-5	TRBD1	TRBJ1-1	14	TGTGCTAGTGGTGTGGGACAGACTAACACTGAAGCTTTCTTT	CASGVGQTNTEAFF
medium-sized	TRBV11-2	TRBD2	TRBJ2-3	14	TGTGCCAGCAGCTTAAGCGGGAACACAGATACGCAGTATTTT	CASSLSGNTDTQYF
many	TRBV6-2/TRBV6-3	TRBD2	TRBJ2-7	13	TGTGCCAGCGGCCCTAGCGGGTCCTACGAGCAGTACTTC	CASGPSGSYEQYF
many	TRBV19	TRBD1	TRBJ2-1	13	TGTGCCAGTACTAACAGGGGCCCCAATGAGCAGTTCTTC	CASTNRGPNEQFF
few	TRBV28	.	TRBJ2-3	16	TGTGCCAGCAGTTCCACTAGAGGTAGCCGGGCAGATACGCAGTATTTT	CASSSTRGSRADTQYF
many	TRBV28	.	TRBJ2-7	15	TGTGCCAGCAGTTCGAGTGGAGCGGGTACCTACGAGCAGTACTTC	CASSSSGAGTYEQYF
.	TRBV5-1	TRBD2	TRBJ2-7	15	TGCGCCAGCAGCTTGGGGACTAGCGGGGTCTACGAGCAGTACTTC	CASSLGTSGVYEQYF
many	TRBV19	TRBD2	TRBJ2-4	17	TGTGCCAGTAGTATGGAAACTAGCGGGAGATCGTTAAACATTCAGTACTTC	CASSMETSGRSLNIQYF
few	TRBV28	TRBD2	TRBJ2-5	17	TGTGCCAGCAGTTTAAGCGGGGTAACGAATCTACAAGAGACCCAGTACTTC	CASSLSGVTNLQETQYF
.	TRBV4-1	.	TRBJ2-5	14	TGCGCCAGCAGCCACATCGGGGAGAGGGAGACCCAGTACTTC	CASSHIGERETQYF
many	TRBV6-2/TRBV6-3	TRBD2	TRBJ2-7	15	TGTGCCAGCACCGCGGGGGCGGGAGGGCCCTACGAGCAGTACTTC	CASTAGAGGPYEQYF
many	TRBV28	TRBD1	TRBJ2-7	14	TGTGCCAGCAGTACAGGGGCTCAGGACTACGAGCAGTACTTC	CASSTGAQDYEQYF
many	TRBV28	TRBD1	TRBJ2-7	14	TGTGCCAGCAGCCCACGGGACAGGGTTCCCGAGCAGTACTTC	CASSPRDRVPEQYF
many	TRBV28	TRBD1	TRBJ1-2	12	TGTGCCAGCAGGGGACAGGTCTATGGCTACACCTTC	CASRGQVYGYTF
many	TRBV7-9	TRBD1	TRBJ2-7	16	TGTGCCAGCAGCCATTTAAGCCGGACAGGGACCGGCGAGCAGTACTTC	CASSHLSRTGTGEQYF
many	TRBV11-2	.	TRBJ2-3	17	TGTGCCATATACACGCGCCTAGCCACCACGAAGACAGATACGCAGTATTTT	CAIYTRLATTKTDTQYF
many	TRBV12-3/TRBV12-4	.	TRBJ1-2	14	TGTGCCAGCAGTTTCCCCGCGGAGCGCTATGGCTACACCTTC	CASSFPAERYGYTF
many	TRBV6-2/TRBV6-3	TRBD2	TRBJ2-1	16	TGTGCCAGCAGTCCTCCGGGACTAGCGGGTTACAATGAGCAGTTCTTC	CASSPPGLAGYNEQFF
many	TRBV19	TRBD2	TRBJ2-1	15	TGTGCCAGTGGCCCCCCAGCGGGATACTACAATGAGCAGTTCTTC	CASGPPAGYYNEQFF
many	TRBV4-1	.	TRBJ2-1	11	TGCGCCAGCAGATCCGGGACGTCCTATTTCTTC	CASRSGTSYFF
many	TRBV20-1	.	TRBJ2-7	13	TGCAGTGTTACCCCGGGAACGTCCTACGAGCAGTACTTC	CSVTPGTSYEQYF
many	TRBV27	TRBD1	TRBJ2-7	20	TGTGCCAGCAGTTTATCCCCTGGACAGAAGGGGACAGGGAAATCCTACGAGCAGTACTTC	CASSLSPGQKGTGKSYEQYF
many	TRBV7-2	.	TRBJ2-7	15	TGTGCCAGCAGCTTAGAGGGCCTAGCGACCTACGAGCAGTACTTC	CASSLEGLATYEQYF
many	TRBV29-1	.	TRBJ2-1	15	TGCAGCGTTGAAGGTCGGGCGGGACGATACAATGAGCAGTTCTTC	CSVEGRAGRYNEQFF
many	TRBV7-2	.	TRBJ2-7	15	TGTGCCAGCAGCCAAGATAGCGTCATCCCCTACGAGCAGTACTTC	CASSQDSVIPYEQYF
many	TRBV20-1	.	TRBJ2-1	15	TGCAGTGCTAGAGATAGCAGGACGTACGGGAATGAGCAGTTCTTC	CSARDSRTYGNEQFF
many	TRBV6-7	.	TRBJ1-2	11	TGTGCCAGCAGTTCAGGGGTTGGCTACACCTTC	CASSSGVGYTF
many	TRBV5-1	.	TRBJ2-7	15	TGCGCCAGCAGCCTAGCACAACGGGGGCTCGGCGAGCAGTACTTC	CASSLAQRGLGEQYF
many	TRBV28	TRBD2	TRBJ2-7	14	TGTGCCAGCAGTTTCGGGACTAGCGGATACGAGCAGTACTTC	CASSFGTSGYEQYF
.	TRBV5-1	TRBD2	TRBJ2-5	15	TGCGCCAGCAGCTTGCGGGGGGAGCTACAAGAGACCCAGTACTTC	CASSLRGELQETQYF
many	TRBV12-3/TRBV12-4	.	TRBJ2-1	15	TGTGCCAGCACCAGCGGGTTAAGCTCCTACAATGAGCAGTTCTTC	CASTSGLSSYNEQFF
many	TRBV29-1	TRBD1	TRBJ1-1	12	TGCAGCGAGAGACAGGGGACGACTGAAGCTTTCTTT	CSERQGTTEAFF
.	TRBV5-8	TRBD2	TRBJ2-2	17	TGTGCCAGCAGCTTGCATTTCGGGAGGGATAACACCGGGGAGCTGTTTTTT	CASSLHFGRDNTGELFF
many	TRBV9	TRBD2	TRBJ2-1	16	TGTGCCAGCAGCGTTTTAGCGGGAGGGCCGACGAATGAGCAGTTCTTC	CASSVLAGGPTNEQFF
many	TRBV7-2	.	TRBJ2-3	17	TGTGCCAGCAGCTTAAGGGACCTAGGGAGGACCACAGATACGCAGTATTTT	CASSLRDLGRTTDTQYF
many	TRBV6-5	.	TRBJ1-5	14	TGTGCCAGCAGTCGCCCAGGGTTGCGGCAGCCCCAGCATTTT	CASSRPGLRQPQHF
many	TRBV29-1	TRBD1	TRBJ1-2	17	TGCAGCGCCCTCTCCATAACCGGGACAGGCACTAACTATGGCTACACCTTC	CSALSITGTGTNYGYTF
many	TRBV28	.	TRBJ2-3	13	TGTGCCAGCAGCCCATCGGTATCAGATACGCAGTATTTT	CASSPSVSDTQYF
many	TRBV10-2	.	TRBJ1-5	16	TGCGCCAGCAGTGAGATATACAGCGCTTCCAATCAGCCCCAGCATTTT	CASSEIYSASNQPQHF
many	TRBV6-5	TRBD2	TRBJ2-2	16	TGTGCCAGCAGTTACTTGACTAGCGGTGCCACCGGGGAGCTGTTTTTT	CASSYLTSGATGELFF
many	TRBV28	.	TRBJ2-7	15	TGTGCCAGCAGTTCCGACAACAGGGTTACCTACGAGCAGTACTTC	CASSSDNRVTYEQYF
many	TRBV9	.	TRBJ2-7	13	TGTGCCAGCAGCGGTGACAGTTCCTACGAGCAGTACTTC	CASSGDSSYEQYF
many	TRBV5-1	.	TRBJ2-5	13	TGCGCCAGCACCCGGAGCCCGGGGGAGACCCAGTACTTC	CASTRSPGETQYF
many	TRBV20-1	TRBD1	TRBJ1-2	15	TGCAGTGCTAGAGTGGGGGACAGGGTTGGCTATGGCTACACCTTC	CSARVGDRVGYGYTF